This entry lists 22 T cell receptor beta chains sequenced from one sample in a study of metastatic and nonmetastatic thyroid tumors. Before thyroid surgery, none of the patients had received any treatment. TCRdb re-clonotyped the PCR reads through MiXCR. The sample includes fewer than 12,000 clones, roughly 28% of them seen just once. The source material was tumor tissue. These receptors all stem from a male donor with papillary thyroid cancer or a benign thyroid nodule (not recorded which). Some clones in this sample may be carry-over from other donors' samples.

This rearrangement joins TRBV30 to TRBJ2-7; D is perhaps TRBD1 (5 bases). CDR3 length equals 13 residues. From germline, CDR1 is GTSNPN and CDR2 SVGIG (reference sequence). V lost 0 bases and J 3 bases, leaving 9 bases between the germline ends. CDR3 DNA: TGTGCCTGGAGTGTAAACAGGTACTACGAGCAGTACTTC. Translation gives CAWSVNRYYEQYF.

This clone showed up many times. The chain combines TRBV7-9 with TRBJ2-3; D possibly corresponds to TRBD2 (5 bases). The V end lost 5 bases, the J end lost 4 bases, and 13 bases lay between the germline ends. The CDR3 runs to 14 residues. The germline V gene has CDR1 SEHNR and CDR2 FQNEAQ (reference sequence). The CDR3 sequence: CASSTDYGADTQYF. The CDR3 nucleotides are TGTGCCAGCAGCACCGACTACGGGGCAGATACGCAGTATTTT.

In this sample, this clone turned up many times. The chain couples TRBV28 to TRBJ1-5; a weak D match, TRBD1 (6 bases). The germline V gene has CDR1 MDHEN and CDR2 SYDVKM. Trimming shortened V by 0 bases and J by 5 bases, and 11 bases separated the two germline ends. The CDR3 runs 15 residues. Here the CDR3 reads CASSLWGGADQPQHF. CDR3 DNA sequence: TGTGCCAGCAGTTTATGGGGGGGGGCTGATCAGCCCCAGCATTTT. Full variable domain (missing parts from reference TRBV28 and TRBJ1-5): DVKVTQSSRYLVKRTGEKVFLECVQDMDHENMFWYRQDPGLGLRLIYFSYDVKMKEKGDIPEGYSVSREKKERFSLILESASTNQTSMYLCASSLWGGADQPQHFGDGTRLSIL.

This clone occurred many times. As DNA, the CDR3 is TGTGCCAGCAGCGCGACTAGCGGGAGGGCGTTCACAGATACGCAGTATTTT. Translated: CASSATSGRAFTDTQYF. The chain has TRBV11-2 and TRBJ2-3; 14 nucleotides match TRBD2. V lost 5 bases, J lost 2 bases, and 6 bases stayed unmatched. The CDR3 is 17 residues long. Germline assignment: CDR1 SGHAT and CDR2 FQNNGV.

The chain employs TRBV18 and TRBJ1-5, with D maybe TRBD1 (6 bases). V lost 5 bases and J lost 6, with 8 bases in between. The CDR3 covers 12 residues. CDR1 is KGHSH and CDR2 is LQKENI in the germline V gene. In nucleotides, the CDR3 is TGTGCCAGCTCAGCGACAGGTCAGCCCCAGCATTTT. Translated, it gives CASSATGQPQHF.

A few counts support this clone. The CDR3 DNA follows: TGTGCCAGTAGTATAACTAGCAATCAGCCCCAGCATTTT. Its translation: CASSITSNQPQHF. V is TRBV19 and J is TRBJ1-5; the D is unclear. V dropped 2 bases and J dropped 0 bases, with 2 bases sitting between them. The CDR3 is made up of 13 amino acids. The germline V gene encodes CDR1 LNHDA and CDR2 SQIVND (reference sequence).

On this clone itself: At one boundary the junction diverges from the germline segment, which might be a read error. The CDR3 DNA follows: TGTGCCAGCATTTACACCTTTCGGGACTATGAGCAGTTCTTC. This sequence encodes CASIYTFRDYEQFF. J is TRBJ2-1 and V is TRBV6-6; D is possibly TRBD2 (6 bases). The CDR3 covers 14 residues. The germline V gene encodes CDR1 MNHNY and CDR2 SVGAGI (reference sequence).

By sample fraction, this clone is medium-sized. V and J are TRBV6-2 or TRBV6-3 and TRBJ2-1; 10 bases align to TRBD2. The CDR3 spans 16 residues. With 3 bases clipped from V and 3 bases from J, the junction kept 5 bases outside the gene matches. Germline CDR1 and CDR2: MNHEY and SVGEGT. The CDR3 DNA sequence: TGTGCCAGCAGTTATCCCACTAGCGGGGTCTACAATGAGCAGTTCTTC. Its protein is CASSYPTSGVYNEQFF.

CDR3: CSVGQGTNEQYF. The CDR3 DNA follows: TGCAGTGTGGGACAGGGGACAAACGAGCAGTACTTC. The chain couples TRBV20-1 to TRBJ2-7; 10 nucleotides agree with TRBD1. From germline, CDR1 is DFQATT and CDR2 SNEGSKA (reference sequence). The CDR3 consists of 12 residues. V was clipped by 7 bases and J by 5 bases; unmatched bases: 5.

The J gene is TRBJ1-1, the V gene TRBV12-3 or TRBV12-4, with D tentatively TRBD1 (5 bases). The CDR3 extends over 15 amino acids. The V gene lost 1 base and the J gene lost 0 bases, with 9 bases spanning the gap. This CDR3 reads CASSLEKGLNTEAFF. The CDR3 DNA reads as TGTGCCAGCAGTTTAGAAAAGGGGCTGAACACTGAAGCTTTCTTT.

This clone appeared many times. J is TRBJ2-1 and V is TRBV20-1; D possibly corresponds to TRBD1 (8 bases). This CDR3 is 15 amino acids long. Looked up from germline, CDR1 is DFQATT and CDR2 is SNEGSKA (reference sequence). Trimming removed 6 bases at V and 0 bases at J, with 15 bases between. CDR3 sequence (DNA): TGCAGTGCCACAGGGGGGGGGAGCTCCTACAATGAGCAGTTCTTC. It codes for CSATGGGSSYNEQFF.

This rearrangement joins TRBV20-1 to TRBJ1-2; D might be TRBD1 (5 bases). The CDR3 loop spans 14 amino acids. V was clipped by 3 bases and J by 3 bases, with 14 bases between them. CDR1 DFQATT and CDR2 SNEGSKA come from the germline V gene (reference sequence). CDR3 in DNA: TGCAGTGCTAGGAGAGGAGCCAGGGACTATGGCTACACCTTC. It is translated as CSARRGARDYGYTF.

In its sample, this clone was seen a few times. V usage is TRBV6-2 or TRBV6-3 and J usage is TRBJ1-4, with D possibly TRBD1 on 5 matching bases. Looked up from germline, CDR1 is MNHEY and CDR2 is SVGEGT. V was trimmed by 2 bases and J by 3 bases, leaving 10 bases between them. CDR3 length: 15 residues. The DNA for the CDR3 is TGTGCCAGCAGTTACCTAGGGGCGGCTAATGAAAAACTGTTTTTT. This sequence encodes CASSYLGAANEKLFF.

By proportion, this clone is medium-sized. This sequence joins TRBV20-1 and TRBJ2-3; D call uncertain. CDR3 length equals 15 residues. Looked up from germline, CDR1 is DFQATT and CDR2 is SNEGSKA (reference sequence). The ends were cut back, 0 bases at V and 1 base at J, with 11 bases in the middle. In DNA form, the CDR3 reads TGCAGTGCTAGAGATCTGGGCTACCGCACAGATACGCAGTATTTT. This translates into CSARDLGYRTDTQYF.

V is TRBV30 and J is TRBJ1-1, with D possibly TRBD1 on 5 matching bases. The CDR3 is 14 amino acids. Per germline, CDR1 GTSNPN and CDR2 SVGIG (reference sequence). The V and J ends lost 5 bases and 1 base respectively, with 14 bases between them. CDR3 in DNA: TGTGCCTGGCGTGGCCAGGGACGGAACACTGAAGCTTTCTTT. Its translation: CAWRGQGRNTEAFF.

The J gene is TRBJ2-7, the V gene TRBV6-1; D is undetermined. This CDR3 has 15 residues. V was cut by 6 bases and J by 0 bases, with 15 bases left in between. Looked up from germline, CDR1 is MNHNS and CDR2 is SASEGT. CDR3 sequence reads: CASRIHPRDSYEQYF. CDR3 DNA sequence: TGTGCCAGCAGAATACATCCCCGTGACTCCTACGAGCAGTACTTC.

This clone was observed a few times. This chain uses TRBV12-3 or TRBV12-4 with TRBJ1-1; TRBD1 is a possible D gene (5 bases). The V gene lost 7 bases and the J gene lost 2 bases, with 14 bases spanning the gap. The length of the CDR3 is 14 residues. The CDR3 nucleotides read TGTGCCAGCACCCCTCAAACAGGTAACACTGAAGCTTTCTTT. It codes for CASTPQTGNTEAFF.

This clone was observed a few times. This sequence joins TRBV6-6 and TRBJ2-1; 9 nucleotides agree with TRBD1. Trimming cost V 5 bases and J 6 bases; bases outside gene matches: 14. The CDR3 is made up of 17 amino acids. The germline V gene encodes CDR1 MNHNY and CDR2 SVGAGI (reference sequence). This CDR3 is CASSPPPGTGKANEQFF. CDR3 DNA: TGTGCCAGCAGTCCCCCTCCCGGGACAGGGAAGGCCAATGAGCAGTTCTTC.

The V gene is TRBV7-3, the J gene TRBJ1-1, with D unresolved. The V gene lost 1 base and the J gene lost 1 base, with 4 bases spanning the gap. Germline CDR1 reads SGHTA; CDR2 reads FQGTGA. CDR3 length: 13 residues. CDR3 residues: CASSLRGNTEAFF. The CDR3 DNA reads TGTGCCAGCAGCTTAAGAGGGAACACTGAAGCTTTCTTT.

The table lists this clone with many counts. The rearrangement links TRBV4-1 to TRBJ1-5, with 7 bases identical to TRBD1. Germline V CDR1 and CDR2: MGHRA, YSYEKL. V dropped 5 bases and J dropped 6; count of bases not matched to a gene: 19. The CDR3 is 18 residues long. This CDR3 reads CASSSRGATTGNSQPQHF. The CDR3 DNA sequence: TGCGCCAGCAGCTCCCGTGGGGCCACGACAGGGAATAGTCAGCCCCAGCATTTT.

This clone has only a few counts. The chain links TRBV6-9 to TRBJ1-1; maybe TRBD1 (5 bases). V lost 3 bases to trimming and J lost 2 bases, with 16 bases between them. CDR1 and CDR2 (germline): MNHGY, SVAAGI. This CDR3 has 16 residues. Written as DNA, the CDR3 is TGTGCCAGCAGTTACGATGGCCGACAGAGAAACACTGAAGCTTTCTTT. It specifies CASSYDGRQRNTEAFF.

In this sample, this clone turned up many times. This sequence joins TRBV7-6 and TRBJ2-2, with 9 bases that match TRBD1. The junction had 7 bases not matched to a gene; V was cut back by 3 bases and J by 8 bases. Per the germline V gene, CDR1 is SGHVS and CDR2 is FNYEAQ. This CDR3 is built from 15 residues. CDR3 residues: CASSFRTGVVGELFF. The CDR3 region has the DNA TGTGCCAGCAGCTTCCGGACAGGGGTAGTTGGGGAGCTGTTTTTT. Looking up the rest from reference TRBV7-6 and TRBJ2-2 gives the full variable domain: GAGVSQSPRYKVTKRGQDVALRCDPISGHVSLYWYRQALGQGPEFLTYFNYEAQQDKSGLPNDRFSAERPEGSISTLTIQRTEQRDSAMYRCASSFRTGVVGELFFGEGSRLTVL.